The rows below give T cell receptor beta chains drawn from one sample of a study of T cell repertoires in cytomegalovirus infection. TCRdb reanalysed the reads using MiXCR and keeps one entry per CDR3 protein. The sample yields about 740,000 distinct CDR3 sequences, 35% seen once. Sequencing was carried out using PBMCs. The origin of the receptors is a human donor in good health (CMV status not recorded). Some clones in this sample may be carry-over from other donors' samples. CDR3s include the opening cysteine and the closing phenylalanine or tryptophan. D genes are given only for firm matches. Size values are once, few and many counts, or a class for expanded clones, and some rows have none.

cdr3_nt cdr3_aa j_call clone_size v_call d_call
TGCAGTGCTAGATCCAGATCGTTAGTTGGATCGCCCCTCCACTTT CSARSRSLVGSPLHF TRBJ1-6 - TRBV20-1 -
TGTGCCAGCAGCCCGAGGACAGGGGGGAGTTCACCCCTCCACTTT CASSPRTGGSSPLHF TRBJ1-6 - TRBV4-2 TRBD1
TGTGCCAGCAGTGAATGGAAGAAGTTCTTC CASSEWKKFF TRBJ2-1 - TRBV6-1 -
TGCGCCAGCAGCCAAGAACGCAGCGAGACCCAGTACTTC CASSQERSETQYF TRBJ2-5 - TRBV4-1 -
TGTGCCAGCACCTTTTCGGCGGGCGCCGAGCAGTTCTTC CASTFSAGAEQFF TRBJ2-1 few TRBV11-3 -
TGCGCCAGCAGCCAAGAACATAAACAGGGGAGCCAGCCCCAGCATTTT CASSQEHKQGSQPQHF TRBJ1-5 once TRBV4-1 TRBD1
TGTGCCAGCAGCCCCGGGACGCATACCTACGAGCAGTACTTC CASSPGTHTYEQYF TRBJ2-7 few TRBV7-6 -
TGTGCCAGCAGTTTGATTAGCGGGAGGGCTTCGAGCTCCTACAATGAGCAGTTCTTC CASSLISGRASSSYNEQFF TRBJ2-1 - TRBV12-3/TRBV12-4 TRBD2
TGTGCCACCAGCACAGCGGGAGAAGCCAAAAACATTCAGTACTTC CATSTAGEAKNIQYF TRBJ2-4 - TRBV15 TRBD2
TGTGCCAGCAGCTTAGAGATAGCGGGAGGTTCCTACGAGCAGTACTTC CASSLEIAGGSYEQYF TRBJ2-7 - TRBV7-2 TRBD2
TGTGCCAGTAGTCCCTGGGGGGAGCCCAACACCGGGGAGCTGTTTTTT CASSPWGEPNTGELFF TRBJ2-2 few TRBV19 -
TGTGCCAGCAGTATAGGAACAACCCAAACTAACTATGGCTACACCTTC CASSIGTTQTNYGYTF TRBJ1-2 few TRBV28 -
TGCGCCAGCAGCCGGGACCCACATAGCTCGGTCAACACAGATACGCAGTATTTT CASSRDPHSSVNTDTQYF TRBJ2-3 - TRBV4-1 -
TGTGCCAGCAGCTTATCGTCTACAACTAATGAAAAACTGTTTTTT CASSLSSTTNEKLFF TRBJ1-4 - TRBV7-9 -
TGTTCCAGCAGCTTAGAGGGCAATCAGCCCCAGCATTTT CSSSLEGNQPQHF TRBJ1-5 - TRBV11-2 -
TGTGCCAGCAGCCAACTCGTGGCTAGCCGATGGAATACGCAGTATTTT CASSQLVASRWNTQYF TRBJ2-3 - TRBV14 -
TGTGCCAGCAGCCTCGGGGGGACGGCGAGCTCCTACGAGCAGTACTTC CASSLGGTASSYEQYF TRBJ2-7 few TRBV11-3 TRBD2
TGTGCCAGCAGTATACAAGCGGGAGGAGATATGCAGTACTTC CASSIQAGGDMQYF TRBJ2-7 few TRBV27 TRBD2
TGCAGCGTCGCCCAGACAGGGAGTATCACAGATACGCAGTATTTT CSVAQTGSITDTQYF TRBJ2-3 - TRBV29-1 TRBD1
TGTGCCAGCAGTTACCGTTCCGGGACCCCCCGGAGGGCTAGCAATCAGCCCCAGCATTTT CASSYRSGTPRRASNQPQHF TRBJ1-5 - TRBV6-6 -
TGTGCCAGCAGCTTCATGGGGACCAACACCGGGGAGCTGTTTTTT CASSFMGTNTGELFF TRBJ2-2 - TRBV7-2 -
TGTGCCAGCAGAGTGGCAGGGGGGAGCCTGTACGAGCAGTACTTC CASRVAGGSLYEQYF TRBJ2-7 few TRBV7-8 -
TGTGCCAGCAGGGACAGGGGGCCCTACGAGCAGTACTTC CASRDRGPYEQYF TRBJ2-7 - TRBV28 TRBD1
TGTGCCAGCAGCCCTAGACAGGGAGGGTACAATGAGCAGTTCTTC CASSPRQGGYNEQFF TRBJ2-1 few TRBV7-8 -